These 9 T cell receptor beta chains came from one sample sequenced in a study of T-cell memory formation after mild COVID-19. TCRdb re-called the 5' RACE reads with MiXCR, one entry per CDR3 protein. The table lists 350,000 to 500,000 distinct CDR3 sequences, more than 15% of them singletons, with 20% to 25% in the top ten. The material sequenced was PBMCs or a T cell subset sorted from them (not recorded which). The receptors here all came from a man younger than 30 who had mild COVID-19 (a few samples of this study predate the infection). Cell type and time point are not known.

A few counts support this clonotype. V usage is TRBV29-1 and J usage is TRBJ1-1; D remains ambiguous. Germline values: CDR1 SQVTM, CDR2 ANQGSEA. With 2 bases removed from V and 1 base from J, the gap between germline ends came to 5 bases. CDR3 length equals 12 residues. CDR3 loop: CSVERWNTEAFF. DNA for the CDR3: TGCAGCGTTGAAAGATGGAACACTGAAGCTTTCTTT.

This chain links TRBV4-1 with TRBJ2-3, with 9 bases identical to TRBD1. Germline lookup yields CDR1 MGHRA and CDR2 YSYEKL. This CDR3 has 15 amino acids. J was trimmed by 0 bases and V by 4 bases; bases with no gene match: 2. DNA for the CDR3: TGCGCCAGCAGCCGGGGACAGGGTAGCACAGATACGCAGTATTTT. Its protein product is CASSRGQGSTDTQYF.

This clonotype has just a few counts. J is TRBJ2-3 and V is TRBV9; maybe TRBD1 (5 bases). The length of the CDR3 is 13 residues. The germline CDR1 and CDR2 sequences are SGDLS and YYNGEE. V dropped 0 bases and J dropped 5 bases, with 7 bases sitting between them. The CDR3 bases are TGTGCCAGCAGCGTAGAGGGGTTAGATACGCAGTATTTT. Protein: CASSVEGLDTQYF.

This chain links TRBV4-1 with TRBJ2-7; possible D gene TRBD2, 6 bases. The germline V gene encodes CDR1 MGHRA and CDR2 YSYEKL. V was pared by 1 base and J by 0 bases, with 13 bases between. This CDR3 is 16 amino acids long. The CDR3 is CASSQVGRGTSYEQYF. The DNA for the CDR3 is TGCGCCAGCAGCCAAGTTGGTCGGGGGACCTCCTACGAGCAGTACTTC.

This clonotype occurred a few times. The genes are TRBV28 and TRBJ2-5; D remains unclear. Germline V lookup: CDR1 MDHEN, CDR2 SYDVKM. This CDR3 has 12 residues. V gave up 3 bases and J gave up 0 bases, with 2 bases separating them. CDR3: CASSFNQETQYF. The CDR3 nucleotides are TGTGCCAGCAGTTTTAACCAAGAGACCCAGTACTTC.

A few counts support this clonotype. V is TRBV18 and J is TRBJ2-7, with D unclear. Deletions cut 3 bases from V and 6 bases from J, with 15 bases between. This CDR3 is built from 14 residues. The germline gives CDR1 KGHSH, CDR2 LQKENI. CDR3 loop: CASSPRADGREQYF. The CDR3, as DNA: TGTGCCAGCTCACCCCGAGCAGACGGGCGCGAGCAGTACTTC.

In its sample, this clonotype was seen a few times. The V call is TRBV9, the J call TRBJ1-1, with D possibly matching TRBD1 (6 bases). V dropped 8 bases and J dropped 6 bases, with 17 bases sitting between them. CDR3 length: 13 amino acids. Germline CDR1 is SGDLS and CDR2 is YYNGEE. For the CDR3, the DNA is TGTGCCAGTCGAAGGGACAATTTCGCTGAAGCTTTCTTT. Its translation is CASRRDNFAEAFF.

The chain combines TRBV7-9 with TRBJ1-6, with 7 nucleotides matching TRBD1. From germline, CDR1 is SEHNR and CDR2 FQNEAQ (reference sequence). The V gene end was trimmed by 5 bases and the J gene end by 7 bases; junction bases not matched to a gene: 2. The CDR3 is 13 amino acids. CDR3 in DNA: TGTGCCAGCAGCACGGACAGGAATTCACCCCTCCACTTT. Amino acids: CASSTDRNSPLHF.

This clonotype was recorded a few times. The chain employs TRBV15 and TRBJ1-1, with D unresolved. Deletions cut 6 bases from V and 1 base from J, with 9 bases between. The CDR3 consists of 13 residues. CDR1 and CDR2 from the germline V gene are LNHNV and YYDKDF (reference sequence). CDR3 in DNA: TGTGCCACCAGGGCGATGGAGAACACTGAAGCTTTCTTT. Translating it yields CATRAMENTEAFF.